Following are 20 T cell receptor beta chains from one sample sequenced in a study of blood T cell repertoires in COVID-19. TCRdb keeps only in-frame clones here, not all; method: immunoSEQ multiplex PCR. This table holds 70,000 to 85,000 clones, about four fifths found once. The sequenced material came from peripheral blood. These receptors were taken from a man older than 75 with acute or convalescent COVID-19.

J is TRBJ2-6 and V is TRBV7-3, with D unresolved. Trimming took off 5 bases at V and 0 bases at J, with 11 bases between the two ends. Germline V gene sequence: CDR1 SGHTA, CDR2 FQGTGA. The length of the CDR3 is 16 residues. This chain's CDR3 is CASSRGGDSGANVLTF. Written as DNA, the CDR3 is TGTGCCAGCAGCCGTGGCGGTGACTCTGGGGCCAACGTCCTGACTTTC.

The chain recombines TRBV7-9 with TRBJ2-7, with 15 bases fitting TRBD2. Germline CDR1 reads SEHNR; CDR2 reads FQNEAQ (reference sequence). V was clipped by 5 bases and J by 3 bases; unmatched bases: 5. There are 16 residues in the CDR3. The CDR3 DNA sequence: TGTGCCAGCAGCGCACGGGGACTAGCGGGGGGCTACGAGCAGTACTTC. It yields the protein CASSARGLAGGYEQYF.

DNA for the CDR3: TGTGCCAGCAGCTTTCAAGGGGACTATGGCTACACCTTC. The encoded protein is CASSFQGDYGYTF. This sequence joins TRBV7-2 and TRBJ1-2; D might be TRBD1 (5 bases). Germline CDR1 SGHTA, CDR2 FQGNSA. The V end was cut by 3 bases, the J end by 3 bases, with 8 bases between. The CDR3 loop spans 13 amino acids.

This chain joins TRBV5-1 and TRBJ1-1; 11 bases are a match to TRBD1. V lost 0 bases and J lost 0; bases outside the gene matches: 1. Germline-derived CDR1 and CDR2 are SGHRS and YFSETQ. The CDR3 sequence is 16 residues long. CDR3 bases: TGCGCCAGCAGCTTGGGGACAGGGGGCCTGAACACTGAAGCTTTCTTT. Translation: CASSLGTGGLNTEAFF.

On this clone: At one end the junction does not follow the germline gene, possibly because of a read error. The rearrangement links TRBV7-7 to TRBJ2-7; TRBD2 matches at 9 bases. Germline CDR1 is SSHAT and CDR2 is FNYEAQ (reference sequence). This CDR3 has 14 amino acids. CDR3 in DNA: TGTGCTAGCAGCTTAGGAGCGGGGGGCTACGAGCAGTACTTC. It encodes CASSLGAGGYEQYF.

In its sample, this clone was seen a few times. The rearrangement links TRBV27 to TRBJ1-4; D possibly corresponds to TRBD1 (5 bases). This CDR3 has 17 residues. V was clipped by 1 base and J by 5 bases, with 17 bases between them. The germline V gene has CDR1 MNHEY and CDR2 SMNVEV (reference sequence). CDR3 nucleotide sequence: TGTGCCAGCAGTTTATTAGGCGGGGCAGGGAAAAATGAAAAACTGTTTTTT. Translating it yields CASSLLGGAGKNEKLFF.

This rearrangement joins TRBV7-2 to TRBJ2-5; D may be TRBD2 (6 bases). Germline lookup yields CDR1 SGHTA and CDR2 FQGNSA. Deletions cut 1 base from V and 9 bases from J, with 15 bases between. The CDR3 extends over 14 amino acids. CDR3 nucleotide sequence: TGTGCCAGCAGCTTAGATGGAGGGAAGCGGGCCCAGTACTTC. Protein product: CASSLDGGKRAQYF.

The chain links TRBV5-4 to TRBJ1-2; 9 nucleotides match TRBD1. CDR3 length: 14 amino acids. Looked up from germline, CDR1 is SGHNT and CDR2 is YYREEE (reference sequence). The ends lost 2 bases at V and 8 bases at J; junction bases unmatched: 7. The CDR3 nucleotides read TGTGCCAGCAGCTTTACCGGGACAGGGAAAGGCTACACCTTC. This codes for CASSFTGTGKGYTF. Full variable domain (rest looked up from reference TRBV5-4 and TRBJ1-2): ETGVTQSPTHLIKTRGQQVTLRCSSQSGHNTVSWYQQALGQGPQFIFQYYREEENGRGNFPPRFSGLQFPNYSSELNVNALELDDSALYLCASSFTGTGKGYTFGSGTRLTVV.

The chain has TRBV29-1 and TRBJ2-1, with 10 nucleotides matching TRBD2. Trimming removed 6 bases from V and 3 bases from J; junction bases left unmatched: 20. The CDR3 totals 19 residues. Germline-derived CDR1 and CDR2 are SQVTM and ANQGSEA. CDR3 sequence (DNA): TGCAGCGTCACAGGCTTGGTGGGTAGCGGGGGGTCGAACTACAATGAGCAGTTCTTC. As protein: CSVTGLVGSGGSNYNEQFF.

The chain combines TRBV9 with TRBJ2-1, with D possibly TRBD1 on 6 matching bases. V was trimmed by 0 bases and J by 0 bases, leaving 13 bases between them. Germline CDR1 reads SGDLS; CDR2 reads YYNGEE. The CDR3 runs 17 residues. CDR3 region: CASSVVGGPSSYNEQFF. CDR3 sequence (DNA): TGTGCCAGCAGCGTAGTTGGGGGCCCAAGCTCCTACAATGAGCAGTTCTTC.

The chain employs TRBV6-5 and TRBJ1-4; 8 bases are shared with TRBD1. The junction had 7 bases not matched to a gene; V was cut back by 6 bases and J by 7 bases. Germline loops: CDR1 MNHEY, CDR2 SVGAGI. The length of the CDR3 is 14 residues. The CDR3 DNA follows: TGTGCCAGCAGCCACGACAGGGGCCTTGAAAAACTGTTTTTT. Protein product: CASSHDRGLEKLFF.

J is TRBJ1-2 and V is TRBV20-1; no definite D call. V dropped 3 bases and J dropped 8 bases, with 13 bases sitting between them. The CDR3 totals 12 residues. CDR1 is DFQATT, CDR2 SNEGSKA, per germline (reference sequence). DNA for the CDR3: TGCAGTGCTAGTGACGGAGGTGAGGGCTACACCTTC. Protein: CSASDGGEGYTF.

This chain connects TRBV7-9 to TRBJ1-2; tentatively, D is TRBD1 (6 bases). The germline V gene has CDR1 SEHNR and CDR2 FQNEAQ (reference sequence). CDR3 length equals 12 residues. Trimming shortened V by 5 bases and J by 6 bases, and 10 bases separated the two germline ends. The CDR3 DNA reads TGTGCCAGCAGCCCTAACAGGGATGGCTACACCTTC. Translated: CASSPNRDGYTF.

This clone was detected only once. The gene calls are TRBV5-1 and TRBJ1-1; tentatively, D is TRBD1 (6 bases). V shed 0 bases and J shed 5 bases, with 14 bases lying between them. CDR1 is SGHRS and CDR2 is YFSETQ in the germline V gene. The CDR3 runs 15 residues. CDR3 residues: CASSLEGQGGTEAFF. The CDR3 DNA sequence: TGCGCCAGCAGCTTGGAGGGACAAGGGGGAACTGAAGCTTTCTTT.

V and J are TRBV6-6 and TRBJ1-1; 8 nucleotides line up with TRBD1. Looked up from germline, CDR1 is MNHNY and CDR2 is SVGAGI (reference sequence). Trimming at V came to 6 bases and at J to 5 bases, leaving 14 bases not matched to a gene. The CDR3 spans 16 residues. The CDR3 sequence: CASRSQGQGGRTEAFF. The CDR3 DNA sequence: TGTGCCAGCAGAAGCCAAGGACAGGGAGGGAGGACTGAAGCTTTCTTT.

The V gene is TRBV6-5, the J gene TRBJ1-5; 11 bases line up with TRBD1. Germline V lookup: CDR1 MNHEY, CDR2 SVGAGI. The CDR3 totals 14 residues. J gave up 7 bases and V 7 bases, and 6 bases lay outside the gene matches. The DNA of the CDR3 is TGTGCCAGCACCCCGGGACAGGGGGTACAGCCCCAGCATTTT. The encoded protein is CASTPGQGVQPQHF.

The chain recombines TRBV2 with TRBJ1-2, with 10 bases lining up with TRBD1. Germline trimming cut 6 bases from V and 2 bases from J; bases unmatched to any gene: 3. The CDR3 is 14 amino acids. Germline CDR1 and CDR2: SNHLY and FYNNEI. In DNA form, the CDR3 reads TGTGCCAGCAGACCGGACAGGGGGAACTATGGCTACACCTTC. Its protein product is CASRPDRGNYGYTF.

The count of this clone is one. V is TRBV3-1 (or the pseudogene TRBV3-2) and J is TRBJ2-2, with 9 bases lining up with TRBD1. Germline trimming cut 4 bases from V and 1 base from J; bases unmatched to any gene: 4. This CDR3 spans 16 amino acids. The germline gives CDR1 LGHDT, CDR2 YNNKEL (reference sequence). Written as DNA, the CDR3 is TGTGCCAGCAGCCGGACAGGGGCCCAGAACACCGGGGAGCTGTTTTTT. Its translation: CASSRTGAQNTGELFF.

This sequence joins TRBV18 and TRBJ1-2, with unresolved D. V was trimmed by 6 bases and J by 0 bases, leaving 14 bases between them. Germline CDR1 reads KGHSH; CDR2 reads LQKENI. The CDR3 loop spans 15 amino acids. Here the CDR3 reads CASSPSAEANYGYTF. The CDR3 bases are TGTGCCAGCTCTCCATCAGCGGAAGCTAACTATGGCTACACCTTC.

The rearrangement uses TRBV6-5 and TRBJ1-2; D not certain. Trimming took 4 bases from V and 0 from J, leaving 9 bases between them. Germline V CDR1 and CDR2: MNHEY, SVGAGI. The CDR3 sequence is 14 residues long. Written as DNA, the CDR3 is TGTGCCAGCAGTTTTCGACGGGCTAACTATGGCTACACCTTC. Amino acid sequence: CASSFRRANYGYTF.